The TCR beta chain described here comes from a study of OX40 agonist ivuxolimab in advanced cancers. Background for the entire study: Ivuxolimab, which targeted the costimulatory receptor OX40 (CD134), was an agonistic, fully human IgG2 monoclonal antibody. Intravenous ivuxolimab was administered to patients every 2 weeks at six dose levels: 0.01, 0.1, 0.3, 1.5, 3 and 10 mg/kg. Of the 50 or so patients in dose escalation, 19 had hepatocellular carcinoma, some 15 had melanoma, 9 had renal cell carcinoma and 9 had head and neck cancer. The dose-escalation cohort was about 83% male with a mean age of about 60 years, ranging from roughly 23 to 90. Patients were allowed to have had prior anti-PD-1, anti-PD-L1 or anti-CTLA-4 therapy, and 40% to 45% of the dose-escalation patients had been treated with checkpoint inhibitors. Partial responses occurred in three dose-escalation patients: two with cutaneous melanoma and one with hepatocellular carcinoma. The point of sequencing TCRbeta in the periphery was to test whether ivuxolimab changed TCR sequence diversity and drove clonal T-cell expansion. The monotherapy dose-escalation portion (N of about 50 patients) of the phase I ivuxolimab trial is reported in the paper.

Trimming accounts for 7 bases at V and 2 bases at J, while the number of junction bases matched to no gene is 5. From its cysteine to its phenylalanine, the CDR3 spans 14 amino acids. Only the CDR3 part of the read is kept: 42 bases, read in frame from the first base. As encoded in the germline V gene, CDR1 is ENHRY while CDR2 is SYGVKD. Patients with autoimmune disease history or receiving systemic immunosuppression were excluded from the trial. In every dose cohort, peripheral blood was drawn for TCR sequencing at baseline, cycle 4 day 1, and cycle 7 day 1. The samples were taken from a phase I, first-in-human, multicenter, open-label dose-escalation trial of ivuxolimab. Adults with locally advanced or metastatic melanoma, renal cell carcinoma, hepatocellular carcinoma or head and neck squamous cell carcinoma were enrolled in the trial. Before TCR sequencing, CD4+ T cells and CD8+ T cells were sorted from peripheral blood as separate populations.

Genomic DNA was isolated from the sorted cells so that the TCRbeta CDR3 region could be sequenced. The immunoSEQ Assay was used for sequencing of TCRbeta CDR3 regions. Imported from immuneACCESS, the table was reduced by TCRdb to in-frame sequences with V and J called. These copies leave out some clones; in studies compared against another copy, an unresolved V gene accounts for under half, and the cause of the remainder is not known. A total of approximately 77,000 clones appear in this sample, approximately 87% of them only once. About 7% of the sample is taken by the ten largest. Here is what the overall study found, with its caveats: At doses of 0.1 to 3.0 mg/kg, clonal expansion of both CD4+ and CD8+ T cells in blood was seen between baseline and week 6. Low levels of normalized T-cell clonal expansion were also shown by some nonresponding patients. In partial responders in the 0.1-3.0 mg/kg groups, normalized peripheral clonal expansion was found to be among the lowest, especially among CD8+ T cells. The antigen specificity of the clonally expanded peripheral T cells was not determined. After ivuxolimab, expanded clones were on average more numerous among CD8+ T cells than among CD4+ T cells.

Of note for this clone: The antigen this receptor binds is unknown. Base-call qualities are not available, and no considerably larger clone is one nucleotide away.

The chain is encoded by TRBV10-3 joined to TRBJ2-5, with 9 middle bases fitting TRBD2. This clonotype was obtained from an adult with an advanced solid tumor such as melanoma, head and neck, liver or kidney cancer. Sequencing was performed on CD4+ or CD8+ T cells sorted from blood, taken in a trial of the OX40 agonist ivuxolimab. The nucleotide sequence reads as follows: TGTGCCATCAACCAGCGGGGGGTGCAAGAGACCCAGTACTTC. The resulting protein is CAINQRGVQETQYF.